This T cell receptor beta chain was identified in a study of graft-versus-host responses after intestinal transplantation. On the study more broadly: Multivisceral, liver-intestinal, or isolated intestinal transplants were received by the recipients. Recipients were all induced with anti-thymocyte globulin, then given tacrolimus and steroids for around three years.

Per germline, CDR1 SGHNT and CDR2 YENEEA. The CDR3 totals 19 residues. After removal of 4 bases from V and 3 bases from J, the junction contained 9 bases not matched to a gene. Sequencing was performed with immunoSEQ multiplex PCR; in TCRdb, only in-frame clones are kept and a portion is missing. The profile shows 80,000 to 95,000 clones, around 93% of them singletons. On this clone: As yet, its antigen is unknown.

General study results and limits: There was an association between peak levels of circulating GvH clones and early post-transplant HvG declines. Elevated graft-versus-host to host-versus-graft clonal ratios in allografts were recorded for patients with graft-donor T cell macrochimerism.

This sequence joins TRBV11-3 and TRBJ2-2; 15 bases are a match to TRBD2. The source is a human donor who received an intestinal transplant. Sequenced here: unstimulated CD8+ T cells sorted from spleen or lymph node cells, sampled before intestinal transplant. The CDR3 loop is CASSSRTSGGAGDTGELFF. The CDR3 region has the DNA TGTGCCAGCAGCTCCAGGACTAGCGGGGGGGCCGGGGACACCGGGGAGCTGTTTTTT. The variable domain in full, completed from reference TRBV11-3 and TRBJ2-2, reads EAGVVQSPRYKIIEKKQPVAFWCNPISGHNTLYWYLQNLGQGPELLIRYENEEAVDDSQLPKDRFSAERLKGVDSTLKIQPAELGDSAVYLCASSSRTSGGAGDTGELFFGEGSRLTVL.